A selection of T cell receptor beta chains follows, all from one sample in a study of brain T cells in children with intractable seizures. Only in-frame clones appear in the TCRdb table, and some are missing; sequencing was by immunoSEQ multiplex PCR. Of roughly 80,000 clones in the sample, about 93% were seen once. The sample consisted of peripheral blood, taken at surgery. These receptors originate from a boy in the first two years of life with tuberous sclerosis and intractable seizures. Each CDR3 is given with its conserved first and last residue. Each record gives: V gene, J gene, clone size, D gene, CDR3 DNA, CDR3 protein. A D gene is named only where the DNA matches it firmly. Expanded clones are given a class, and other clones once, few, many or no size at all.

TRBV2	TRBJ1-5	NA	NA	TGTGCCAGCAGTGAGCCAGGGGTTGATCAGCCCCAGCATTTT	CASSEPGVDQPQHF
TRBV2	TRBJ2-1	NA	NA	TGTGCCAGCCGCCGTGGTAGTGGGTACAATGAGCAGTTCTTC	CASRRGSGYNEQFF
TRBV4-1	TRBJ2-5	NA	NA	TGCGCCAGCAGCCATCTGTTCAGCGAGACCCAGTACTTC	CASSHLFSETQYF
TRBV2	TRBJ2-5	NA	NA	TGTGCCAGCAGGCGGGGACTTCAAGAGACCCAGTACTTC	CASRRGLQETQYF
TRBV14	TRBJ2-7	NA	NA	TGTGCCAGCAGCCAAGACCACTTTACCGGGACTGGGCCCTACGAGCAGTACTTC	CASSQDHFTGTGPYEQYF
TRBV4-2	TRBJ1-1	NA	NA	TGTGCCAGCAGCCCATCTCCGGGGGAGTGGAACACTGAAGCTTTCTTT	CASSPSPGEWNTEAFF
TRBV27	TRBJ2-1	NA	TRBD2	TGTGCCAGCAGTGCGCCGCAAGTGGGACTAGGTGGCGATGAGCAGTTCTTC	CASSAPQVGLGGDEQFF
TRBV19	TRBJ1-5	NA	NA	TGTGCCAGTAGTATAGGGGGGGGGACCCCCAATCAGCCCCAGCATTTT	CASSIGGGTPNQPQHF
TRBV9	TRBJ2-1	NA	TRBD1	TGTGCCAGCAGTGCCGGGACAGGGTCTTATGAGCAGTTCTTC	CASSAGTGSYEQFF
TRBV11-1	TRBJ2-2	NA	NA	TGTGCCAGCAGCTTAGCGACAGTCACCGGGGAGCTGTTTTTT	CASSLATVTGELFF
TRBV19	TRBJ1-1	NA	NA	TGTGCCAGTAGTATTTGGGAGAACACTGAAGCTTTCTTT	CASSIWENTEAFF
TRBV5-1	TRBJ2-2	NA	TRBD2	TGCGCCAGCAGCTTGGGCCAGCGGGGGCCCTCGAACACCGGGGAGCTGTTTTTT	CASSLGQRGPSNTGELFF
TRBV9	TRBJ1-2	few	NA	TGTGCCAGCAGCGTAGCGCTTACAACATCTAACTATGGCTACACCTTC	CASSVALTTSNYGYTF
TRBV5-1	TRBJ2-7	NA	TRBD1	TGCGCCAGCAGCACAGGACAGGGGGCTGTCTATAACGAGCAGTACTTC	CASSTGQGAVYNEQYF
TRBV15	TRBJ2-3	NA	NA	TGTGCCACCAGCAGAGTTTCGCCGGGACTTGACTTCACAGATACGCAGTATTTT	CATSRVSPGLDFTDTQYF
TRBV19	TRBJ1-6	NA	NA	TGTGCCAGTAGTCCGGCAGGGACCCCAAATTCACCCCTCCACTTT	CASSPAGTPNSPLHF
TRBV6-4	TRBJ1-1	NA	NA	TGTGCCAGCAGTGAGTGGGGGAACACTGAAGCTTTCTTT	CASSEWGNTEAFF
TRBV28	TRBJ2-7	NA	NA	TGTGCCAGCAGTTTATGTTGTAGGCAAACCTACGAGCAGTACTTC	CASSLCCRQTYEQYF
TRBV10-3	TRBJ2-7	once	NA	TGTGCCATCAGGGACTCCGGGCCATCGTCCTACGAGCAGTACTTC	CAIRDSGPSSYEQYF
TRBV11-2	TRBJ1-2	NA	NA	TGTGCCAGCAGCTTAGTATCCGGGAACTATGGCTACACCTTC	CASSLVSGNYGYTF
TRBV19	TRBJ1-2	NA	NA	TGTGCCAGTAAGTGGTCAGACTATGGCTACACCTTC	CASKWSDYGYTF
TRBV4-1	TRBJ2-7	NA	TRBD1	TGCGCCAGCAGCCAAACTATAGGGCAGGGGGAAGACGAGCAGTACTTC	CASSQTIGQGEDEQYF
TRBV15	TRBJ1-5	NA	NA	TGTGCCACCAGCAGAGGTTATAGCAATCAGCCCCAGCATTTT	CATSRGYSNQPQHF
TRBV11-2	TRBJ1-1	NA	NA	TGTGCCAGCAGCTTCACCAGGACCCGGGGGAACACTGAAGCTTTCTTT	CASSFTRTRGNTEAFF
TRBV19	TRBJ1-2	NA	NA	TGTGCCAGTAGTATCTCTCAGGATGGCTACACCTTC	CASSISQDGYTF
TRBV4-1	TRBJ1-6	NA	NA	TGCGCCAGCAGCCAAGATCCCGCAGGGAGGAATTCACCCCTCCACTTT	CASSQDPAGRNSPLHF
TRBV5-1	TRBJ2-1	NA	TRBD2	TGCGCCAGCAGCCCCTATCGGGGGGGCCTTGATGAGCAGTTCTTC	CASSPYRGGLDEQFF
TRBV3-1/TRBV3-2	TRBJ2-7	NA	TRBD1	TGTGCCAGCAGCCAACGGACCGGGACAGGGAGCTCCTACGAGCAGTACTTC	CASSQRTGTGSSYEQYF
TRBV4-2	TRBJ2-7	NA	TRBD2	TGTGCCAGCAGCCAAGTCTCGGGGGGAAACTCCTACGAGCAGTACTTC	CASSQVSGGNSYEQYF
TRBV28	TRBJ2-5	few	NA	TGTGCCAGCAGTTTCCCTAAACTAGAGACCCAGTACTTC	CASSFPKLETQYF
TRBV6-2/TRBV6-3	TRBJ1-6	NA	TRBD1	TGTGCCAGCAGTTACCATGGGACAGGGTTTTTTCCGTCCCCGCTTTCTTCACCCCTCCACTTT	CASSYHGTGFFPSPLSSPLHF
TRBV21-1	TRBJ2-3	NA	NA	TGTGCCAGCAGCAAACTCCCCTCCACGCGGGGGGCCGGGGATACGCAGTATTTT	CASSKLPSTRGAGDTQYF
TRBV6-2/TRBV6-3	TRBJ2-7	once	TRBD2	TGTGCCAGCAGTTACTCGTGGGAGGGTTACGAGCAGTACTTC	CASSYSWEGYEQYF
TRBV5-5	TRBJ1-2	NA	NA	TGTGCCAGCAGCTTGAGAGGGATCTATGGCTACACCTTC	CASSLRGIYGYTF
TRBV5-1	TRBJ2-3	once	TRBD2	TGCGCCAGCAGCTTGGGGGCGCGGGGCGGGAGTCCCCAGTTGTCGCAGTATTTT	CASSLGARGGSPQLSQYF
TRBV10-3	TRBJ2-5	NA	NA	TGTGCCATCAGTGATCCGGGACACCAAGAGACCCAGTACTTC	CAISDPGHQETQYF
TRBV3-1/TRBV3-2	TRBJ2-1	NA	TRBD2	TGTGCCAGCAGCCCCTTTGCAACTAGCGGGGCGGGCCACTACAATGAGCAGTTCTTC	CASSPFATSGAGHYNEQFF
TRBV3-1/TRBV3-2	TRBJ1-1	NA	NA	TGTGCCAGCAGCGACCCGAAGAAGGGTTACATGAACACTGAAGCTTTCTTT	CASSDPKKGYMNTEAFF
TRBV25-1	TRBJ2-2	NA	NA	TGTGCCAGCAGTGGCCTAGGGCGCACCGGGGAGCTGTTTTTT	CASSGLGRTGELFF
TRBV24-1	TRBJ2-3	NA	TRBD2	TGTGCCACCAGCCTAGCGGGAGGGCCCACAGATACGCAGTATTTT	CATSLAGGPTDTQYF
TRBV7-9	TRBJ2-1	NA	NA	TGTGCCAGCAGCTTCCCCCTTAGTTACGAGCAGTTCTTC	CASSFPLSYEQFF
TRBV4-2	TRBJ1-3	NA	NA	TGTGCCAGCAACCAACGGGTGGGTGGCTCTGGAAACACCATATATTTT	CASNQRVGGSGNTIYF